This T cell receptor (beta chain) was captured by sequencing in a study of T cells expressing NK-cell markers. At the level of the study: In sorted CD3+CD56+NKG2C+, CD3+CD56+NKG2C- and CD3+CD56-NKG2C+ T cells, TCR beta repertoires were obtained. Study results and caveats: Expanded clones of NKG2C+ T cells had an unclear HCMV specificity.

For this clonotype: Its antigen is unidentified.

In generating TCR beta cDNA, 5'RACE template switching with UMIs was used. Each CDR3 protein gets one entry in TCRdb, which reprocessed the 5' RACE reads and gives no DNA. This sample's table reports 550,000 or so distinct CDR3 sequences. The clonotype originates from a man younger than 30 in good health. The sample comprised blood T cells: a sorted CD56 or NKG2C T cell subset, CD4+ or CD8+ T cells, or bulk PBMC T cells (not recorded which).

CDR3 residues: CASTKWTANTEAFF. The J gene is TRBJ1-1, the V gene TRBV5-5; without DNA, the TCRdb call of TRBD1 cannot be checked. This CDR3 has 14 residues. Germline V gene data show CDR1 as SGHKS and CDR2 as YYEKEE (reference sequence).